This TCR beta chain was found in a study of CD8 T cells in Susac syndrome. The study's findings and limits: It was acknowledged in the study that its TCR sequencing and HLA analysis involved a relatively small number of individuals.

Trimming removed 5 bases from V and 4 bases from J; junction bases left unmatched: 2. Per the germline V gene, CDR1 is SGHTA and CDR2 is FQGNSA. CDR3 size: 15 residues. As regards this clonotype: The target antigen is unknown.

With random hexamers, reverse transcription was performed on roughly 0.5 to 1 ug of RNA. Amplification of TCR beta CDR3 used immunoSEQ multiplex PCR across 54 Vbeta and 13 Jbeta. One entry per CDR3 protein, called by TCRdb with MiXCR from the immunoSEQ multiplex PCR reads. The sample consists of fewer than 35,000 distinct CDR3 sequences, 94% of them appearing once. This TCR was sampled from a human donor in good health. Material for sequencing was CD8+ T cells from PBMCs. The rearrangement joins TRBV7-2 to TRBJ2-2, with 12 bases matching TRBD2. The CDR3 DNA sequence: TGTGCCAGCAGCCCGACTAGCGGGAGCACCGGGGAGCTGTTTTTT. Translation: CASSPTSGSTGELFF.